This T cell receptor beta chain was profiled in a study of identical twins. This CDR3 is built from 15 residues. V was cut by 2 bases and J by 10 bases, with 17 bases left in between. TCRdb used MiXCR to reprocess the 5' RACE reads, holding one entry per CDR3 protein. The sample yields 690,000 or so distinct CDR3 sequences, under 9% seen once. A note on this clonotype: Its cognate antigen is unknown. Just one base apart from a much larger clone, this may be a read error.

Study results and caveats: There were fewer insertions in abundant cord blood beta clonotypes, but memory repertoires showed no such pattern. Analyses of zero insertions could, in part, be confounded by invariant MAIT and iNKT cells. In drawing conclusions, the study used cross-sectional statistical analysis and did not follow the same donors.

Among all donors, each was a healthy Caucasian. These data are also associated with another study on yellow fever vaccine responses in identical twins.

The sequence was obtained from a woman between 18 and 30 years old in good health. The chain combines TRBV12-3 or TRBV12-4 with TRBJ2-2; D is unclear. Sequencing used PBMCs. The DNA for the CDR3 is TGTGCCAGCAGTTTATCGTCCCCCTCACGGGTGGAGCTGTTTTTT. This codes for CASSLSSPSRVELFF.